This T cell receptor beta chain was retrieved from a study of cytomegalovirus exposure and HLA in healthy donors. Use of 60 Vbeta and 13 Jbeta primers characterized the PCR. The method was immunoSEQ multiplex PCR; TCRdb's version includes in-frame clones alone and lacks a portion of them. The data hold fewer than 250,000 clones, with over 65% observed a single time. Healthy bone marrow donors formed the donor group. The receptor comes from a human donor in good health. Material for sequencing was PBMCs.

The CDR3 region is CASSVSPGLASEQYF. CDR3 nucleotides: TGTGCCAGCAGCGTGAGCCCGGGACTAGCTAGCGAGCAGTACTTC. The chain recombines TRBV5-4 with TRBJ2-7; 9 positions match TRBD2. This CDR3 is built from 15 residues. Germline values: CDR1 SGHNT, CDR2 YYREEE (reference sequence). V was pared by 4 bases and J by 6 bases, with 11 bases of the junction left unmatched.